The entry below gives a single TCR beta chain sequence along with its context. No antigen is known for it. This sample was taken from a study of OX40 agonist ivuxolimab in advanced cancers. Assay: immunoSEQ multiplex PCR; the TCRdb copy retains only in-frame clones and omits some. The table records more than 60,000 clones, 80% to 85% of them present only once. The CDR3 sequence is 17 residues long. Per germline, CDR1 SGHTA and CDR2 FQGNSA. V was pared by 0 bases and J by 7 bases, with 19 bases between. Study-level results: Among some nonresponders, normalized T-cell clonal expansion was also low.

V is TRBV7-2 and J is TRBJ1-5; D is perhaps TRBD1 (5 bases). Sequenced here: CD4+ or CD8+ T cells sorted from blood, sampled in a trial of the OX40 agonist ivuxolimab. The clonotype was recovered from an adult with an advanced solid tumor such as melanoma, head and neck, liver or kidney cancer. DNA of the CDR3: TGTGCCAGCAGCTTAGCAACGGGACCCCCTACGGGGCAGCCCCAGCATTTT. Translation: CASSLATGPPTGQPQHF.